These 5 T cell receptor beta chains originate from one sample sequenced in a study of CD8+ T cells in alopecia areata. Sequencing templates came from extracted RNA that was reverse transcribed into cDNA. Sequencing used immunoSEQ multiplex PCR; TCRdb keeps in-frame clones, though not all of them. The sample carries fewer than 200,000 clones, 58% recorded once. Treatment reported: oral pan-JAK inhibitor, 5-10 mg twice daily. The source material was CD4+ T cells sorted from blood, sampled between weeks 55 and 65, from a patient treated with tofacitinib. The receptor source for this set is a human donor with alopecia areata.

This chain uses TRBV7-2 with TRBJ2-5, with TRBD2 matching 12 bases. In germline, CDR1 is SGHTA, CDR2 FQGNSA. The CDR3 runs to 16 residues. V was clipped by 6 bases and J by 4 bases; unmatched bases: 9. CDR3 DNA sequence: TGTGCCAGCAGATCGGAACCGGGACTAGCGGGAGAGACCCAGTACTTC. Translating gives CASRSEPGLAGETQYF.

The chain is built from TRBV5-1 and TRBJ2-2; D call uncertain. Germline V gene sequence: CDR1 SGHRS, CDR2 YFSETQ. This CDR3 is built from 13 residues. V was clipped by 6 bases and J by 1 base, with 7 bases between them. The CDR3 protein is CASKLENTGELFF. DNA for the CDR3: TGCGCCAGCAAGCTAGAGAACACCGGGGAGCTGTTTTTT.

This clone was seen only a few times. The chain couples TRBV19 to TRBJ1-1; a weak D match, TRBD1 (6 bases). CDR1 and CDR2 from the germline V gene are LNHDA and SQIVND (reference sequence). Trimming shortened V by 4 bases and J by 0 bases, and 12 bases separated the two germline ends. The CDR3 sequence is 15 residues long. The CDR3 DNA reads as TGTGCCAGTAGTACGGAACAGGGAATGAACACTGAAGCTTTCTTT. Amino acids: CASSTEQGMNTEAFF.

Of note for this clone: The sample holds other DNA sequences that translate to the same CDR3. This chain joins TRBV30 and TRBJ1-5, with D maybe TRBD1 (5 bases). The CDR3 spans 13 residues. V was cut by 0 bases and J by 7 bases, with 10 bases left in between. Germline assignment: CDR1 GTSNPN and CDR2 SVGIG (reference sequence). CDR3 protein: CAWSVEGRQPQHF. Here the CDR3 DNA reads TGTGCCTGGAGTGTCGAGGGGAGGCAGCCCCAGCATTTT.

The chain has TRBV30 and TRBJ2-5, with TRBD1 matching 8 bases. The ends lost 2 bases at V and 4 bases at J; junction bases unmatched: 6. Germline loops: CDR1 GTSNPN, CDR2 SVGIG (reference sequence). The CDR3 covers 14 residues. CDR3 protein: CAWSTGGIRETQYF. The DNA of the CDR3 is TGTGCCTGGAGTACAGGGGGTATTAGAGAGACCCAGTACTTC. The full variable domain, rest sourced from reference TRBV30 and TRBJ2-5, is SQTIHQWPATLVQPVGSPLSLECTVEGTSNPNLYWYRQAAGRGLQLLFYSVGIGQISSEVPQNLSASRPQDRQFILSSKKLLLSDSGFYLCAWSTGGIRETQYFGPGTRLLVL.